These 30 T cell receptor beta chains were sequenced from one sample in a study of a mutant IDH1 vaccine in newly diagnosed glioma. Assay used: immunoSEQ multiplex PCR; TCRdb lists only in-frame clones, some missing. The sample has approximately 57,000 clones; about 81% are singletons. Their antigen targets remain unknown. Time point noted: week 23, last vaccination. The content of each vaccine dose was 300 ug of mutant IDH1 20-mer peptide, and topical imiquimod accompanied it. Material: PBMCs, obtained from a glioma patient whose treatment included an IDH1 peptide vaccine. Receptors were obtained from a woman between 35 and 50 years old with glioma. Some clones in this sample may be carry-over from other donors' samples.

The chain employs TRBV27 and TRBJ2-3, with 7 bases lining up with TRBD2. This CDR3 contains 16 residues. The V segment lost 2 bases and the J segment 1 base; nucleotides outside the gene matches: 6. Germline assignment: CDR1 MNHEY and CDR2 SMNVEV (reference sequence). CDR3 nucleotide sequence: TGTGCCAGCAGTTTAGTGGCCCGGGGGGGCACAGATACGCAGTATTTT. It is translated as CASSLVARGGTDTQYF.

This CDR3 is CASSLIRGNTEAFF. CDR3 nucleotides: TGTGCCAGCAGCTTAATCAGGGGGAACACTGAAGCTTTCTTT. This sequence joins TRBV5-6 and TRBJ1-1; D may be TRBD1 (6 bases). V was clipped by 2 bases and J by 1 base, with 9 bases between them. The CDR3 runs 14 residues. CDR1 is SGHDT, CDR2 YYEEEE, per germline.

The CDR3 loop is CASRDSPTPYQPQHF. The CDR3 bases are TGTGCCAGTAGGGACAGCCCCACCCCATATCAGCCCCAGCATTTT. The V gene is TRBV19, the J gene TRBJ1-5; the D gene is possibly TRBD1 (6 bases). Deletions cut 6 bases from V and 5 bases from J, with 17 bases between. Germline assignment: CDR1 LNHDA and CDR2 SQIVND (reference sequence). The CDR3 consists of 15 residues.

In its sample, this clone was seen once. This rearrangement joins TRBV6-6 to TRBJ1-3; D is ambiguous. This CDR3 spans 14 amino acids. CDR1 and CDR2 (germline): MNHNY, SVGAGI (reference sequence). V shed 6 bases and J shed 8 bases, with 17 bases lying between them. CDR3 in amino acids: CASSPPGWGDTIYF. CDR3 in DNA: TGTGCCAGCAGCCCCCCGGGTTGGGGAGACACCATATATTTT.

This clone was observed a few times. The chain joins TRBV5-1 to TRBJ1-2; 7 nucleotides match TRBD1. Germline lookup yields CDR1 SGHRS and CDR2 YFSETQ. V was pared by 0 bases and J by 11 bases, with 10 bases of the junction left unmatched. The CDR3 has 14 amino acids. The CDR3 DNA reads TGCGCCAGCAGCTTGGTCGTGGGACAGAAGCAGTACACCTTC. Its translation: CASSLVVGQKQYTF.

The rearrangement links TRBV6-1 to TRBJ1-4; TRBD1 aligns across 7 bases. In germline, CDR1 is MNHNS, CDR2 SASEGT. Losses at the gene ends were 4 bases for V and 0 bases for J; bases not matched to a gene: 5. CDR3 size: 16 residues. CDR3 sequence: CASSGGQPATNEKLFF. Written as DNA, the CDR3 is TGTGCCAGCAGTGGGGGACAGCCTGCAACTAATGAAAAACTGTTTTTT.

Comments on this clone: The junction shows a germline mismatch at one end, possibly a read error. This chain links TRBV7-7 with TRBJ2-5; 7 bases match TRBD2. Germline assignment: CDR1 SSHAT and CDR2 FNYEAQ (reference sequence). CDR3 length: 15 residues. The CDR3 sequence is CASSLGGLELETQYF. CDR3 nucleotides: TGTGCTAGCAGCCTCGGGGGGTTGGAATTAGAGACCCAGTACTTC.

The chain has TRBV6-1 and TRBJ1-6, with D perhaps matching TRBD1 (5 bases). CDR3 length: 17 amino acids. Trimming removed 0 bases at V and 7 bases at J, with 16 bases between. Germline V gene data show CDR1 as MNHNS and CDR2 as SASEGT. CDR3 sequence reads: CASSEANFGTLNSPLHF. The CDR3 region has the DNA TGTGCCAGCAGTGAAGCTAACTTCGGGACCCTAAATTCACCCCTCCACTTT.

For this clone: One junction end does not reproduce the germline sequence, and a read error may be involved. The chain combines TRBV10-3 with TRBJ2-2; TRBD2 agrees at 8 bases. The CDR3 has 11 residues. Germline CDR1 ENHRY, CDR2 SYGVKD. The CDR3 region has the DNA TGTGCCATCAGAGCGAGCGGGGGCCGGGTTTTT. It is translated as CAIRASGGRVF.

The chain carries TRBV5-6 and TRBJ1-2, with D perhaps matching TRBD1 (5 bases). The CDR3 contains 15 residues. V shed 4 bases and J shed 2 bases, with 15 bases lying between them. From germline, CDR1 is SGHDT and CDR2 YYEEEE. The CDR3 region has the DNA TGTGCCAGCAGCGGCGACAGACGTGGGAACTATGGCTACACCTTC. This sequence encodes CASSGDRRGNYGYTF.

J is TRBJ1-6 and V is TRBV28, with 7 bases fitting TRBD1. The CDR3 has 14 residues. CDR1 and CDR2 from the germline V gene are MDHEN and SYDVKM. The V gene end was trimmed by 5 bases and the J gene end by 8 bases; junction bases not matched to a gene: 6. In nucleotides, the CDR3 is TGTGCCAGCAGTCCCGGGACAGTGGATTCACCCCTCCACTTT. This encodes CASSPGTVDSPLHF.

The chain uses TRBV4-1 and TRBJ1-4; no firm D call. Deletions cut 1 base from V and 4 bases from J, with 19 bases between. CDR3 length: 18 residues. CDR1 is MGHRA, CDR2 YSYEKL, per germline. DNA of the CDR3: TGCGCCAGCAGCCAAGTCGGCCTTCACACGTCAGTTAATGAAAAACTGTTTTTT. As protein: CASSQVGLHTSVNEKLFF.

The chain links TRBV10-2 to TRBJ1-3; D not certain. CDR1 and CDR2 (germline): WSHSY, SAAADI. The germline V and J ends were trimmed by 4 bases and 4 bases, with 17 bases remaining between them. The CDR3 length is 16 residues. CDR3 sequence: CASSGGRGSGGNTIYF. The CDR3 coding sequence is TGCGCCAGCAGTGGTGGACGAGGCTCGGGCGGAAACACCATATATTTT.

This chain uses TRBV29-1 with TRBJ2-5, with 12 bases aligning to TRBD1. CDR1 SQVTM and CDR2 ANQGSEA come from the germline V gene. V lost 4 bases, J lost 5 bases, and 5 bases stayed unmatched. The CDR3 covers 14 residues. In DNA form, the CDR3 reads TGCAGCGTTGCTCGGGACAGGGGGCTGGAGACCCAGTACTTC. Translating it yields CSVARDRGLETQYF.

The V gene is TRBV15, the J gene TRBJ1-2; 7 positions agree with TRBD1. With V trimmed by 5 bases and J by 4 bases, 10 bases remained unmatched. CDR3 length equals 15 residues. Per germline, CDR1 LNHNV and CDR2 YYDKDF (reference sequence). CDR3 protein: CATSSFSTGIYGYTF. Written as DNA, the CDR3 is TGTGCCACCAGCTCGTTCTCGACAGGGATCTATGGCTACACCTTC.

Only one count was recorded for this clone. V gene TRBV6-5 combines with J gene TRBJ1-2; the D gene is possibly TRBD1 (6 bases). The CDR3 has 16 residues. The germline CDR1 and CDR2 sequences are MNHEY and SVGAGI. Trimming took off 7 bases at V and 10 bases at J, with 28 bases between the two ends. CDR3 sequence: CASTFSGAGAFFPYTF. In DNA, the CDR3 is TGTGCCAGCACTTTCTCCGGGGCAGGGGCTTTCTTTCCCTACACCTTC.

The J gene is TRBJ1-2, the V gene TRBV30; 7 nucleotides line up with TRBD1. With V trimmed by 2 bases and J by 6 bases, 12 bases remained unmatched. Germline-derived CDR1 and CDR2 are GTSNPN and SVGIG (reference sequence). The length of the CDR3 is 15 residues. Written as DNA, the CDR3 is TGTGCCTGGAGTTACGTGGGCAGGGGGAGGAATGGCTACACCTTC. Translated: CAWSYVGRGRNGYTF.

The rearrangement joins TRBV7-9 to TRBJ1-2, with TRBD1 matching 8 bases. Trimming at V came to 1 base and at J to 6 bases, leaving 16 bases not matched to a gene. Germline CDR1 and CDR2: SEHNR and FQNEAQ (reference sequence). This CDR3 is 18 amino acids long. CDR3 DNA sequence: TGTGCCAGCAGCTTAGGAGCAGGGGGCTTGGGGTCCTCTGATGGCTACACCTTC. Its translation is CASSLGAGGLGSSDGYTF.

This chain uses TRBV30 with TRBJ1-2; D is unclear. The V and J ends lost 0 bases and 2 bases respectively, with 13 bases between them. From germline, CDR1 is GTSNPN and CDR2 SVGIG (reference sequence). The CDR3 sequence is 15 residues long. The CDR3 DNA reads TGTGCCTGGAGTGTAGGGTGGCCGCTCAACTATGGCTACACCTTC. This gives the protein CAWSVGWPLNYGYTF.

This clone was seen a few times. The V and J genes are TRBV29-1 and TRBJ2-3; 8 bases match TRBD2. This CDR3 contains 15 residues. Germline CDR1 is SQVTM and CDR2 is ANQGSEA. The junction had 9 bases not matched to a gene; V was cut back by 7 bases and J by 0 bases. CDR3 sequence: CSGEIAGFSTDTQYF. The CDR3 region has the DNA TGCAGCGGAGAGATAGCGGGGTTTAGCACAGATACGCAGTATTTT.

This sequence joins TRBV14 and TRBJ1-2, with TRBD1 as a possible D gene (5 bases). Germline V gives CDR1 SGHDN, CDR2 FVKESK. The ends were cut back, 1 base at V and 7 bases at J, with 13 bases in the middle. This CDR3 comprises 14 residues. The CDR3 loop is CASSQGGPGSGYTF. In DNA, the CDR3 is TGTGCCAGCAGCCAAGGAGGACCAGGGTCTGGCTACACCTTC. The variable domain in full, completed from reference TRBV14 and TRBJ1-2, reads EAGVTQFPSHSVIEKGQTVTLRCDPISGHDNLYWYRRVMGKEIKFLLHFVKESKQDESGMPNNRFLAERTGGTYSTLKVQPAELEDSGVYFCASSQGGPGSGYTFGSGTRLTVV.

This sequence joins TRBV5-1 and TRBJ2-2, with TRBD1 identical over 8 bases. The CDR3 runs 15 residues. CDR1 is SGHRS and CDR2 is YFSETQ in the germline V gene. Germline trimming cut 1 base from V and 3 bases from J; bases unmatched to any gene: 2. As DNA, the CDR3 is TGCGCCAGCAGCTTGCAGGGGGCCGACACCGGGGAGCTGTTTTTT. Its translation: CASSLQGADTGELFF.

The genes are TRBV27 and TRBJ2-7, with 8 bases lining up with TRBD1. The CDR3 extends over 15 amino acids. Trimming cost V 3 bases and J 4 bases; bases outside gene matches: 8. Per the germline V gene, CDR1 is MNHEY and CDR2 is SMNVEV (reference sequence). The CDR3 protein is CASSFRQGAVYEQYF. CDR3 DNA sequence: TGTGCCAGCAGTTTTCGGCAGGGGGCTGTGTACGAGCAGTACTTC.

The chain has TRBV7-6 and TRBJ2-2; D tentatively reads TRBD1 or TRBD2 (6 bases each). This CDR3 comprises 16 residues. Trimming removed 1 base from V and 3 bases from J, with 12 bases in between. Germline CDR1 SGHVS, CDR2 FNYEAQ. The DNA for the CDR3 is TGTGCCAGCAGCTTAGAGGGGGGACACTACACCGGGGAGCTGTTTTTT. This sequence encodes CASSLEGGHYTGELFF. Based on the CDR3 plus reference TRBV7-6 and TRBJ2-2, the full variable domain is GAGVSQSPRYKVTKRGQDVALRCDPISGHVSLYWYRQALGQGPEFLTYFNYEAQQDKSGLPNDRFSAERPEGSISTLTIQRTEQRDSAMYRCASSLEGGHYTGELFFGEGSRLTVL.

V gene TRBV7-2 combines with J gene TRBJ2-2; D possibly corresponds to TRBD1 (5 bases). Germline V gene sequence: CDR1 SGHTA, CDR2 FQGNSA. This CDR3 is built from 13 residues. Trimming took 5 bases from V and 6 from J, leaving 10 bases between them. In DNA form, the CDR3 reads TGTGCCAGCAGCCCCCAGGGCGCCGGGGAGCTGTTTTTT. It is translated as CASSPQGAGELFF.

V gene TRBV6-1 combines with J gene TRBJ2-3, with TRBD2 matching 8 bases. CDR3 length: 16 amino acids. V trimming: 4 bases; J trimming: 4 bases; junction bases outside the gene matches: 10. Germline CDR1 MNHNS, CDR2 SASEGT. This CDR3 reads CASSGPGGGGPDTQYF. CDR3 nucleotide sequence: TGTGCCAGCAGTGGCCCGGGGGGCGGGGGGCCAGATACGCAGTATTTT.

This chain uses TRBV2 with TRBJ2-7; 15 bases line up with TRBD2. The germline V gene encodes CDR1 SNHLY and CDR2 FYNNEI. The CDR3 loop spans 15 amino acids. V dropped 6 bases and J dropped 6; count of bases not matched to a gene: 6. Here the CDR3 DNA reads TGTGCCAGCAGGGGACTAGCGGGGGGTTCTGCCGAGCAGTACTTC. Encoded protein: CASRGLAGGSAEQYF.

The rearrangement joins TRBV2 to TRBJ2-7; D remains unclear. Germline values: CDR1 SNHLY, CDR2 FYNNEI. V was clipped by 5 bases and J by 2 bases, with 4 bases between them. The CDR3 totals 11 residues. CDR3: CASSPTYEQYF. The CDR3 coding sequence is TGTGCCAGCAGTCCCACCTACGAGCAGTACTTC.

The V and J genes are TRBV9 and TRBJ2-6; TRBD1 might be the D (5 bases). From germline, CDR1 is SGDLS and CDR2 YYNGEE. Trimming took off 3 bases at V and 5 bases at J, with 9 bases between the two ends. The CDR3 consists of 14 residues. CDR3 residues: CASSELGRANVLTF. CDR3 nucleotide sequence: TGTGCCAGCAGCGAGCTGGGGCGGGCCAACGTCCTGACTTTC.

The V call is TRBV27, the J call TRBJ2-7; D call uncertain. The CDR3 totals 13 residues. V lost 5 bases, J lost 3 bases, and 11 bases lay in between. Germline-derived CDR1 and CDR2 are MNHEY and SMNVEV (reference sequence). The CDR3 bases are TGTGCCAGCAGTCACCCGACAAGCTACGAGCAGTACTTC. Encoded protein: CASSHPTSYEQYF.